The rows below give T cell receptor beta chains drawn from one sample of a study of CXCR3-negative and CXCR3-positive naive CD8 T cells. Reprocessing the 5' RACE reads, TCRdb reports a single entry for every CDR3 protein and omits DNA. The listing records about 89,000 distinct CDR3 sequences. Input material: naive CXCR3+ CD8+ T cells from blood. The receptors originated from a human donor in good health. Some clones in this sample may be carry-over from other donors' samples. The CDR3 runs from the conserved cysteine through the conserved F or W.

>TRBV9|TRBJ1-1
CASSPLGPEAFF
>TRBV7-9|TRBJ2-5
CASSRGQSVEETQYF
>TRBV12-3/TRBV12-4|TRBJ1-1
CASSLARREAFF
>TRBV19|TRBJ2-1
CASSHLAGELYNEQFF
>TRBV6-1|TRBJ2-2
CASGGLESGITGELFF
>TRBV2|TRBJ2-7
CASSDGTSNEQYF
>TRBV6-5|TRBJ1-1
CASSPTGKREAFF
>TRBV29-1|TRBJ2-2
CSVVKGDTGELFF
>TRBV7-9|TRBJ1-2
CASTEIGDRGLANYGYTF
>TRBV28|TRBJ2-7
CASSPPGTGTYEQYF
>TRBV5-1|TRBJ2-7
CASSPTYQGGPNYYEQYF
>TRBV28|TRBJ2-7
CASSFPNYEQYF
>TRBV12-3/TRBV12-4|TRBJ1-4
CASNKDRGFKLFF
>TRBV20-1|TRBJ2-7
CSARVVDRGLYEQYF
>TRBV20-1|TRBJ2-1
CSAISIAETYNEQFF
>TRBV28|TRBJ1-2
CASSGHGAGYTF
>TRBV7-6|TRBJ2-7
CASSMNREEHEQYF
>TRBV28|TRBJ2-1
CASSFRTGWEFF
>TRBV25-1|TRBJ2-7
CASSVHGTGPLYEQYF
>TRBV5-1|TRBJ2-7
CASSFSFPSYEQYF
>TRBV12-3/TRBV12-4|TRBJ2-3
CASSFLAGGGTDTQYF
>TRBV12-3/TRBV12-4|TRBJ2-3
CASSPSGGADTQYF
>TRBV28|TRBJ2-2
CASSSTKEGQGEAGELFF
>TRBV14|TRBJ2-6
CASSPTGGNGANVLTF
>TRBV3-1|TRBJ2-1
CASSPLAGLYNEQFF
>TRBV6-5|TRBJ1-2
CASSYPQGSYTF
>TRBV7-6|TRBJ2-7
CASSPGQVPYEQYF
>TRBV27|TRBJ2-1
CASSFTGTAYNEQFF
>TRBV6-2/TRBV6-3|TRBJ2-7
CASIQAGFYEQYF
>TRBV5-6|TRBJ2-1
CASSPWRTSGVGKQFF
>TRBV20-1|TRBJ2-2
CSARTGGGELFF
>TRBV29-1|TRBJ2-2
CSVGEGAGDTGELFF
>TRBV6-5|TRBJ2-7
CASYGVVGSDYEQYF
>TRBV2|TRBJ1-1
CASRTDLGNTEAFF
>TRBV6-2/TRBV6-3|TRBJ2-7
CASQRGDYEQYF
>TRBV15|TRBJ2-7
CATSRGTPSLGEQYF
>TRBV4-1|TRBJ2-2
CASSQGSPGSDTGELFF
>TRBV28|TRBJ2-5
CASSLTGDQETQYF
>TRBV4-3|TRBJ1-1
CASSQGLSGVDTEAFF
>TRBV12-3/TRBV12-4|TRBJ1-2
CASSLDSDSGYTF
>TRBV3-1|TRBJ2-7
CASSQYWGQGYEQYF
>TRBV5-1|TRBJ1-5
CASSAGDQPQHF
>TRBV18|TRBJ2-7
CASSPEAEYEQYF
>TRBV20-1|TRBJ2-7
CSAREDSSEQYF
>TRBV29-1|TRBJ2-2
CSVSGGGGELFF
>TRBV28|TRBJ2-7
CASSPEAGTGTYEQYF
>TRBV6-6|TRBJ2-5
CASSYESTETQYF
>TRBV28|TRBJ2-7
CASSFSGVQYEQYF
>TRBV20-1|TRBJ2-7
CSARAGQASYEQYF
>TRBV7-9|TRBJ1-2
CASSWGGGSYGYTF
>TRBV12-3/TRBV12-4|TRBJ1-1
CASSWGTGASIEAFF
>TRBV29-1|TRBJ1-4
CSVEANSVSNEKLFF
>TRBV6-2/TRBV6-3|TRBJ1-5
CASSHRDDQPQHF